Below, 18 T cell receptor beta chains from the same sample are listed, as sequenced in a study of cytomegalovirus exposure and HLA in healthy donors. PCR used 60 Vbeta primers and 13 Jbeta primers. Profiling relied on immunoSEQ multiplex PCR, and the TCRdb table lists in-frame clones only, not all of them. The sample holds under 90,000 clones; 65% to 75% are singletons and the top ten take 6% to 9.5%. Sequencing input: PBMCs. The receptors come from a man in his forties or fifties in good health and CMV-seropositive.

J is TRBJ2-7 and V is TRBV28, with 14 bases lining up with TRBD2. The CDR3 has 15 residues. Germline assignment: CDR1 MDHEN and CDR2 SYDVKM. J gave up 3 bases and V 5 bases, and 3 bases lay outside the gene matches. CDR3 sequence (DNA): TGTGCCAGCAGTCCGGGACTAGCGGGAGTCTACGAGCAGTACTTC. Translation gives CASSPGLAGVYEQYF.

The rearrangement joins TRBV7-3 to TRBJ1-1; TRBD1 aligns across 7 bases. The J segment lost 4 bases and the V segment lost 1 base, leaving 6 bases of the junction unmatched. The CDR3 runs 15 residues. Germline V CDR1 and CDR2: SGHTA, FQGTGA. The CDR3 protein is CASSLRATGPTEAFF. The CDR3, as DNA: TGTGCCAGCAGCTTAAGGGCGACAGGGCCCACTGAAGCTTTCTTT. Combining the CDR3 with reference TRBV7-3 and TRBJ1-1 gives the whole variable domain GAGVSQTPSNKVTEKGKYVELRCDPISGHTALYWYRQSLGQGPEFLIYFQGTGAADDSGLPNDRFFAVRPEGSVSTLKIQRTERGDSAVYLCASSLRATGPTEAFFGQGTRLTVV.

The chain uses TRBV5-1 and TRBJ2-3; D gene ambiguous. Trimming took 0 bases from V and 2 from J, leaving 7 bases between them. The CDR3 length is 14 residues. The germline V gene encodes CDR1 SGHRS and CDR2 YFSETQ. Written as DNA, the CDR3 is TGCGCCAGCAGCTTGGAAGTCTACACAGATACGCAGTATTTT. Translated, it gives CASSLEVYTDTQYF.

J is TRBJ1-1 and V is TRBV5-1, with 8 bases aligning to TRBD1. V lost 1 base, J lost 10 bases, and 9 bases stayed unmatched. Germline CDR1 SGHRS, CDR2 YFSETQ. The CDR3 consists of 14 residues. CDR3 in amino acids: CASSLMAGGASAFF. CDR3 nucleotides: TGCGCCAGCAGCTTGATGGCAGGGGGCGCGTCAGCTTTCTTT.

The chain recombines TRBV27 with TRBJ1-1, with D perhaps TRBD1 (5 bases). The CDR3 consists of 14 residues. Germline lookup yields CDR1 MNHEY and CDR2 SMNVEV (reference sequence). V lost 6 bases, J lost 0 bases, and 11 bases lay in between. In nucleotides, the CDR3 is TGTGCCAGCAGCCGTCAGGGATTGAACACTGAAGCTTTCTTT. Amino acids: CASSRQGLNTEAFF.

This clone was found once. The germline gene is not matched at one end of the junction; a read error may be the cause. The identical CDR3 is also encoded by other nucleotide sequences in the sample. This chain joins TRBV7-9 and TRBJ1-1, with 8 bases identical to TRBD1. Germline V gives CDR1 SEHNR, CDR2 FQNEAQ (reference sequence). This CDR3 has 14 residues. CDR3: CASSRGQENTEAFF. DNA for the CDR3: TGCGCCAGCAGCCGGGGACAGGAGAACACTGAAGCTTTCTTT.

J is TRBJ2-2 and V is TRBV6-5; weak D call: TRBD1 (5 bases). Germline V gene data show CDR1 as MNHEY and CDR2 as SVGAGI. The CDR3 length is 13 residues. Trimming removed 4 bases at V and 6 bases at J, with 9 bases between. In DNA form, the CDR3 reads TGTGCCAGCAGTTCCCAGGGATCCGGGGAGCTGTTTTTT. Residues: CASSSQGSGELFF.

The chain has TRBV9 and TRBJ1-6; D perhaps matches TRBD1 (6 bases). This CDR3 is built from 16 residues. The V and J ends lost 3 bases and 5 bases respectively, with 15 bases between them. Germline CDR1 is SGDLS and CDR2 is YYNGEE. DNA of the CDR3: TGTGCCAGCAGCGAGAGACAGGACCCTAATAATTCACCCCTCCACTTT. The encoded protein is CASSERQDPNNSPLHF. Looking up the rest from reference TRBV9 and TRBJ1-6 gives the full variable domain: DSGVTQTPKHLITATGQRVTLRCSPRSGDLSVYWYQQSLDQGLQFLIQYYNGEERAKGNILERFSAQQFPDLHSELNLSSLELGDSALYFCASSERQDPNNSPLHFGNGTRLTVT.

The rearrangement links TRBV4-2 to TRBJ1-4; D gene ambiguous. CDR1 and CDR2 from the germline V gene are LGHNA and YNFKEQ. V was trimmed by 0 bases and J by 2 bases, leaving 22 bases between them. CDR3 length: 20 residues. The DNA for the CDR3 is TGTGCCAGCAGCCAAGATGAACACGGAAGGGTAGGAGGGACTAATGAAAAACTGTTTTTT. Translated, it gives CASSQDEHGRVGGTNEKLFF.

The V and J genes are TRBV7-8 and TRBJ2-7; D perhaps matches TRBD1 (6 bases). Germline CDR1 SGHVS, CDR2 FQNEAQ. CDR3 size: 16 residues. V gave up 5 bases and J gave up 2 bases, with 19 bases separating them. CDR3 in amino acids: CASSLTSGQSPYEQYF. CDR3 DNA sequence: TGTGCCAGCAGCCTGACGTCGGGACAATCTCCCTACGAGCAGTACTTC.

This clone was seen only a few times. The rearrangement joins TRBV9 to TRBJ2-1, with TRBD1 matching 7 bases. V lost 2 bases to trimming and J lost 7 bases; unmatched junction nucleotides: 3. The CDR3 contains 13 residues. Germline loops: CDR1 SGDLS, CDR2 YYNGEE. The CDR3: CASSVSTGNEQFF. CDR3 DNA sequence: TGTGCCAGCAGCGTCTCGACAGGGAATGAGCAGTTCTTC.

The chain has TRBV5-1 and TRBJ2-5; D unclear. Trimming removed 4 bases at V and 3 bases at J, with 7 bases between. In germline, CDR1 is SGHRS, CDR2 YFSETQ. The CDR3 runs to 12 residues. CDR3 in amino acids: CASSLSEETQYF. In DNA, the CDR3 is TGCGCCAGCAGCCTATCGGAAGAGACCCAGTACTTC.

This clone has only a few counts. The chain is built from TRBV30 and TRBJ1-1; TRBD1 agrees at 7 bases. The V gene's germline CDR1 is GTSNPN and CDR2 SVGIG (reference sequence). The CDR3 consists of 14 residues. The junction had 6 bases not matched to a gene; V was cut back by 5 bases and J by 0 bases. CDR3 DNA sequence: TGTGCCTGGTCAAATAGGGGGCTGAACACTGAAGCTTTCTTT. Its translation is CAWSNRGLNTEAFF.

This rearrangement joins TRBV5-1 to TRBJ2-7; 7 nucleotides match TRBD1. The germline V gene has CDR1 SGHRS and CDR2 YFSETQ. CDR3 size: 17 residues. Unmatched junction bases numbered 13, after V lost 0 bases and J lost 4 bases. The CDR3 DNA reads TGCGCCAGCAGCTTGGATACGGGTAGGGGGCAAGTATACGAGCAGTACTTC. It translates to CASSLDTGRGQVYEQYF. Drawing the rest from reference TRBV5-1 and TRBJ2-7, the complete variable domain is KAGVTQTPRYLIKTRGQQVTLSCSPISGHRSVSWYQQTPGQGLQFLFEYFSETQRNKGNFPGRFSGRQFSNSRSEMNVSTLELGDSALYLCASSLDTGRGQVYEQYFGPGTRLTVT.

The chain couples TRBV29-1 to TRBJ1-1; D unresolved. From germline, CDR1 is SQVTM and CDR2 ANQGSEA. The CDR3 spans 13 residues. The V end was cut by 3 bases, the J end by 2 bases, with 10 bases between. The CDR3 here is CSVDEQSNTEAFF. Here the CDR3 DNA reads TGCAGCGTTGATGAACAGTCAAACACTGAAGCTTTCTTT.

The chain couples TRBV5-1 to TRBJ2-2; D perhaps matches TRBD1 (5 bases). The CDR3 is 14 amino acids. Trimming pared 4 bases from V and 4 bases from J, leaving 11 bases between. Germline V gene sequence: CDR1 SGHRS, CDR2 YFSETQ. CDR3 in DNA: TGCGCCAGCAGCACCGGACAAGGCACCGGGGAGCTGTTTTTT. This gives the protein CASSTGQGTGELFF.

V gene TRBV9 combines with J gene TRBJ2-2; D perhaps matches TRBD2 (6 bases). The CDR3 runs to 18 residues. Trimming shortened V by 4 bases and J by 2 bases, and 21 bases separated the two germline ends. Germline-derived CDR1 and CDR2 are SGDLS and YYNGEE. The CDR3 is CASSPRDGQGGNTGELFF. The CDR3 DNA reads as TGTGCCAGCAGCCCCAGGGATGGGCAGGGAGGTAACACCGGGGAGCTGTTTTTT.

This clone was detected many times. The chain has TRBV6-5 and TRBJ2-7; TRBD1 matches at 9 bases. The length of the CDR3 is 13 residues. Germline V gives CDR1 MNHEY, CDR2 SVGAGI. J lost 7 bases, V lost 6 bases, and 7 bases had no gene match. As DNA, the CDR3 is TGTGCCAGCAGCCGAAACAGGGGGCTGGAGCAGTACTTC. It codes for CASSRNRGLEQYF.